This T cell receptor beta chain was identified in a study of blood T cell repertoires in COVID-19 (dated by TCRdb to about 2020). For the wider study: Samples covering the acute and convalescent phases of COVID-19 were provided by collaborators in the United States, Italy and Spain. HLA class I and class II types, where available, came from metadata supplied by the sample provider rather than from assay-based typing. A de-identified subject ID, COVID-19 status, age in years and sex were almost always included in the sample metadata. The material from the prospective study consisted of cDNA or gDNA derived from T cells, B-cell-depleted T cells, or PBMCs. The samples were drawn from the first 160 participants of the ongoing ImmuneRACE study and from over a thousand subjects provided by 6 global collaborators. Subjects who had been exposed to COVID-19, were actively infected with it, or had recovered from it provided the deeply sampled blood TCRbeta repertoires that made up the dataset. The repertoires were released in a freely available public database intended as a resource for research on the immune response to SARS-CoV-2. General study outcomes and caveats: The amount of clinical and demographic metadata varied by source and participant and was provided uncurated.

In the prospective study, participants were roughly 18 to 100 years old, resided in about 25 geographic areas of the United States, and were enrolled through a virtual design. In the prospective study, cohorts were assigned on the basis of participant-reported clinical history obtained from a screening survey and a study questionnaire. Exposed participants had been in contact, within 2 weeks of entering the study, with a person who had a PCR-confirmed or clinician-diagnosed case of COVID-19. Each participant in the prospective study had whole blood, serum and a nasopharyngeal or oropharyngeal swab collected by mobile phlebotomists. Over a roughly 2-month period, participants in the prospective study had the option of providing additional blood draws and questionnaires. Blood samples from the prospective study were shipped frozen or at room temperature prior to DNA extraction. Worth noting for this clone: Its antigen remains undetermined. No much larger clonotype is one base removed from it; base qualities were not supplied.

The CDR3 spans 13 residues, from the cysteine through the phenylalanine. Only the CDR3 region is kept as DNA, spanning 39 bases read in frame from base 1. Ends trimmed: V by 4 bases, J by 6 bases; bases unmatched to a gene: 5. TCRbeta CDR3 regions were amplified from genomic DNA using the immunoSEQ Assay, a bias-controlled multiplex PCR. From the authors' description of their analysis: Within the assay, amplification of reference gene primers was used to estimate how many nucleated cells each sample contained. To quantify the absolute abundance of each unique TCRbeta CDR3 rearrangement, sequence reads were collapsed and filtered. For each sample, productive Simpson clonality was calculated by taking the square root of Simpson's diversity index across productive rearrangements. TCRdb retrieved this table from immuneACCESS and kept in-frame rearrangements only. Not all clones are present; in checked studies, unresolved V genes account for under half, and no reason is known for the remainder. Clonal size and the V and J genes are those of that table, whereas D and trimming came from the DNA. The sample contains some 240,000 clones, more than 75% of them found a single time. Around 6.3% of the sample rests with the top ten.

Sequencing was performed on PBMCs or T cells enriched from blood (not recorded which). In this chain, TRBV12-3 or TRBV12-4 is recombined with TRBJ1-2; TRBD1 fits 7 bases in the junction. This TCR came from a woman aged 50 to 65 who had been exposed to COVID-19. In nucleotides, the sequence is TGTGCCAGCAGTTCGGGACAGTATGATGGCTACACCTTC. Translated, it gives CASSSGQYDGYTF.